Shown below are 27 T cell receptor beta chains from a single sample sequenced in a study of radiotherapy plus CTLA-4 blockade in lung cancer. Method: immunoSEQ multiplex PCR; TCRdb's copy keeps in-frame clones and lacks some. This table holds about 70,000 clones, about 72% found once. The source material was peripheral blood, sampled from a patient treated with radiotherapy plus ipilimumab. These receptor sequences come from a human donor with non-small cell lung cancer whose response to radiotherapy plus ipilimumab could not be evaluated. Some clones in this sample may be carry-over from other donors' samples.

The genes are TRBV7-2 and TRBJ2-1, with D tentatively TRBD2 (6 bases). The germline gives CDR1 SGHTA, CDR2 FQGNSA. CDR3 size: 12 residues. V was shortened by 5 bases and J by 12 bases, with 14 bases between the two germline ends. In DNA, the CDR3 is TGTGCCAGCAGCGCGGGGTGGGGCAGGCAGTTCTTC. It codes for CASSAGWGRQFF.

Only one count was recorded for this clone. V gene TRBV2 combines with J gene TRBJ1-1; D call uncertain. V dropped 6 bases and J dropped 0 bases, with 8 bases sitting between them. This CDR3 spans 13 amino acids. Germline values: CDR1 SNHLY, CDR2 FYNNEI. As DNA, the CDR3 is TGTGCCAGCAGCCCGCTACTGAACACTGAAGCTTTCTTT. It is translated as CASSPLLNTEAFF. The complete variable domain, with remaining parts taken from reference TRBV2 and TRBJ1-1, reads EPEVTQTPSHQVTQMGQEVILRCVPISNHLYFYWYRQILGQKVEFLVSFYNNEISEKSEIFDDQFSVERPDGSNFTLKIRSTKLEDSAMYFCASSPLLNTEAFFGQGTRLTVV.

This sequence joins TRBV4-2 and TRBJ1-5; a weak D match, TRBD1 (5 bases). V gave up 3 bases and J gave up 1 base, with 16 bases separating them. Germline CDR1 LGHNA, CDR2 YNFKEQ. The CDR3 totals 17 residues. The DNA of the CDR3 is TGTGCCAGCAGCCATGGTGGTGCAGGGTCGAGCAATCAGCCCCAGCATTTT. It codes for CASSHGGAGSSNQPQHF.

The chain joins TRBV27 to TRBJ2-7; perhaps TRBD2 as D (5 bases). CDR1 is MNHEY and CDR2 is SMNVEV in the germline V gene (reference sequence). Trimming stripped 2 bases from V and 4 bases from J, with 12 bases between. This CDR3 contains 14 residues. The CDR3 bases are TGTGCCAGCAGTTTAGTTCGGGGTGGATACGAGCAGTACTTC. Its protein product is CASSLVRGGYEQYF.

The rearrangement links TRBV7-9 to TRBJ2-1, with 9 bases fitting TRBD2. The V segment lost 1 base and the J segment 14 bases; nucleotides outside the gene matches: 3. Germline V gene lookup returns CDR1 SEHNR and CDR2 FQNEAQ (reference sequence). This CDR3 has 12 residues. This CDR3 is CASSLEGTSKFF. In DNA form, the CDR3 reads TGTGCCAGCAGCTTAGAGGGGACTAGCAAGTTCTTC.

The chain uses TRBV15 and TRBJ2-5; D unresolved. Germline assignment: CDR1 LNHNV and CDR2 YYDKDF (reference sequence). CDR3 length: 14 amino acids. Trimming cost V 7 bases and J 2 bases, with 14 bases left between them. DNA of the CDR3: TGTGCCACCACCCCTACAGCATTTCAAGAGACCCAGTACTTC. Translation: CATTPTAFQETQYF.

This clone has a single count. CDR3 loop: CASSQDRVDTQYF. CDR3 in DNA: TGCGCCAGCAGCCAGGACAGGGTAGATACGCAGTATTTT. V is TRBV5-1 and J is TRBJ2-3; 8 nucleotides match TRBD1. Germline CDR1 reads SGHRS; CDR2 reads YFSETQ. This CDR3 contains 13 residues. Losses at the gene ends were 4 bases for V and 5 bases for J; bases not matched to a gene: 3.

V gene TRBV4-1 combines with J gene TRBJ2-3, with unresolved D. The CDR3 spans 15 residues. Trimming removed 2 bases at V and 2 bases at J, with 11 bases between. Germline V gene lookup returns CDR1 MGHRA and CDR2 YSYEKL. This CDR3 reads CASSQMARSTDTQYF. CDR3 bases: TGCGCCAGCAGCCAAATGGCTCGATCCACAGATACGCAGTATTTT.

The chain uses TRBV2 and TRBJ1-1; 9 nucleotides agree with TRBD1. The CDR3 has 15 residues. CDR1 is SNHLY, CDR2 FYNNEI, per germline. The V segment lost 6 bases and the J segment 5 bases; nucleotides outside the gene matches: 10. The CDR3 DNA sequence: TGTGCCAGCAGGGCCCGGACAGGGGAAGGGACTGAAGCTTTCTTT. It yields the protein CASRARTGEGTEAFF.

The V gene is TRBV5-1, the J gene TRBJ1-4, with 11 bases matching TRBD1. Germline values: CDR1 SGHRS, CDR2 YFSETQ. The J segment lost 1 base and the V segment lost 1 base, leaving 6 bases of the junction unmatched. CDR3 length: 18 amino acids. The CDR3 loop is CASSLLPGQGGTNEKLFF. CDR3 DNA sequence: TGCGCCAGCAGCTTGCTCCCGGGACAGGGGGGAACTAATGAAAAACTGTTTTTT.

A single count supports this clone. Other DNA sequences in the sample encode the same CDR3. V usage is TRBV4-1 and J usage is TRBJ1-6; D is possibly TRBD1 (5 bases). The germline V gene encodes CDR1 MGHRA and CDR2 YSYEKL. The CDR3 is 17 amino acids. Deletions cut 0 bases from V and 6 bases from J, with 15 bases between. CDR3 in DNA: TGCGCCAGCAGCCAAGATGGCCAGGGCGCTGGTAATTCACCCCTCCACTTT. This sequence encodes CASSQDGQGAGNSPLHF.

V and J are TRBV11-3 and TRBJ1-2; D not certain. Germline CDR1 and CDR2: SGHNT and YENEEA. The V gene lost 11 bases and the J gene lost 8 bases, with 18 bases spanning the gap. CDR3 size: 12 residues. CDR3 residues: CAGLTGGEGYTF. The CDR3 DNA sequence: TGTGCCGGTCTAACCGGCGGGGAGGGCTACACCTTC.

The chain couples TRBV4-1 to TRBJ2-1, with 11 bases that match TRBD2. The V gene's germline CDR1 is MGHRA and CDR2 YSYEKL. The CDR3 contains 16 residues. After removal of 1 base from V and 8 bases from J, the junction contained 7 bases not matched to a gene. Written as DNA, the CDR3 is TGCGCCAGCAGCCAAGGAGTGGTAGCGGGGGGGCATGAGCAGTTCTTC. Protein: CASSQGVVAGGHEQFF.

The chain recombines TRBV14 with TRBJ1-2, with a tentative D call TRBD1 (6 bases). Trimming removed 0 bases from V and 3 bases from J, with 11 bases in between. CDR1 and CDR2 (germline): SGHDN, FVKESK. The CDR3 runs to 15 residues. CDR3 loop: CASSQDRGHHYGYTF. In DNA form, the CDR3 reads TGTGCCAGCAGCCAAGATCGGGGACACCACTATGGCTACACCTTC.

In DNA form, the CDR3 reads TGTGCCAGCAGGATCTATCTGGACAGGGAACATGGCTACACCTTC. Protein: CASRIYLDREHGYTF. The chain carries TRBV6-5 and TRBJ1-2, with 8 bases matching TRBD1. The germline gives CDR1 MNHEY, CDR2 SVGAGI. Germline trimming cut 6 bases from V and 6 bases from J; bases unmatched to any gene: 12. The CDR3 totals 15 residues.

The chain combines TRBV29-1 with TRBJ1-2; 7 nucleotides align to TRBD1. The V segment lost 7 bases and the J segment 6 bases; nucleotides outside the gene matches: 2. Germline V gene data show CDR1 as SQVTM and CDR2 as ANQGSEA. The CDR3 extends over 10 amino acids. The DNA of the CDR3 is TGCAGCGCCAGGGGGAATGGCTACACCTTC. It translates to CSARGNGYTF.

The V and J genes are TRBV6-5 and TRBJ1-1; unclear D gene. Looked up from germline, CDR1 is MNHEY and CDR2 is SVGAGI. Trimming took 2 bases from V and 1 from J, leaving 8 bases between them. This CDR3 is built from 14 residues. The CDR3 loop is CASSYLGRNTEAFF. The CDR3 bases are TGTGCCAGCAGTTACCTAGGCCGGAACACTGAAGCTTTCTTT.

This chain connects TRBV5-4 to TRBJ2-2; D unresolved. CDR3 length: 13 amino acids. Germline V CDR1 and CDR2: SGHNT, YYREEE (reference sequence). Trimming removed 0 bases at V and 4 bases at J, with 4 bases between. The CDR3 nucleotides read TGTGCCAGCAGCTTGGACAGCACCGGGGAGCTGTTTTTT. Translated, it gives CASSLDSTGELFF.

This sequence joins TRBV28 and TRBJ1-4; weak D call: TRBD1 (5 bases). V was clipped by 5 bases and J by 8 bases, with 18 bases between them. This CDR3 has 15 residues. Germline values: CDR1 MDHEN, CDR2 SYDVKM. The CDR3 loop is CASSLLPGIGEKLFF. The CDR3 region has the DNA TGTGCCAGCAGTCTTCTCCCAGGGATCGGGGAAAAACTGTTTTTT.

The CDR3, as DNA: TGTGCCAGCAGCTTAGGGGGGGGACAGGGGGCCGTCGAGCAGTACTTC. This codes for CASSLGGGQGAVEQYF. This chain connects TRBV7-2 to TRBJ2-7, with 12 bases lining up with TRBD1. With 1 base clipped from V and 6 bases from J, the junction kept 7 bases outside the gene matches. Germline-derived CDR1 and CDR2 are SGHTA and FQGNSA. The CDR3 has 16 amino acids.

This clone was recorded a few times. V usage is TRBV18 and J usage is TRBJ1-1; no reliable D call. V shed 3 bases and J shed 11 bases, with 13 bases lying between them. The germline gives CDR1 KGHSH, CDR2 LQKENI. This CDR3 is built from 12 residues. DNA of the CDR3: TGTGCCAGCTCACCTCCTAGAGTCGGCGCTTTCTTT. Its translation is CASSPPRVGAFF.

The chain carries TRBV19 and TRBJ2-7; TRBD1 matches 7 bases. CDR3 length equals 13 residues. With V trimmed by 3 bases and J by 4 bases, 3 bases remained unmatched. The germline V gene has CDR1 LNHDA and CDR2 SQIVND (reference sequence). The CDR3 loop reads CASSIRDSYEQYF. For the CDR3, the DNA is TGTGCCAGTAGTATCAGGGACAGTTACGAGCAGTACTTC.

The chain links TRBV7-9 to TRBJ1-1; D not certain. Germline CDR1 and CDR2: SEHNR and FQNEAQ (reference sequence). V gave up 1 base and J gave up 0 bases, with 12 bases separating them. This CDR3 has 16 residues. DNA of the CDR3: TGTGCCAGCAGCTTAGAAAACATGTTTGTGAACACTGAAGCTTTCTTT. Amino acids: CASSLENMFVNTEAFF.

The V and J genes are TRBV11-1 and TRBJ1-1; D remains unclear. Trimming stripped 5 bases from V and 9 bases from J, with 16 bases between. The CDR3 covers 13 residues. The V gene's germline CDR1 is SGHAT and CDR2 FQDESV (reference sequence). The CDR3 loop is CASSLSGLGKAFF. The CDR3 bases are TGTGCCAGCAGCCTAAGCGGGCTCGGAAAAGCTTTCTTT.

The J gene is TRBJ2-1, the V gene TRBV6-1, with D possibly being TRBD2 (7 bases). V shed 2 bases and J shed 6 bases, with 17 bases lying between them. The germline V gene has CDR1 MNHNS and CDR2 SASEGT. The CDR3 is made up of 16 amino acids. CDR3 sequence (DNA): TGTGCCAGCAGTGAAAGGGGGGGGACTGCCTTCAATGAGCAGTTCTTC. Protein sequence: CASSERGGTAFNEQFF.

The CDR3 DNA reads as TGTGCCAGCAACCTACCGACAGGGGGCAACAACGAGCAGTACTTC. It specifies CASNLPTGGNNEQYF. The chain couples TRBV7-2 to TRBJ2-7, with 10 nucleotides matching TRBD1. Germline V gene data show CDR1 as SGHTA and CDR2 as FQGNSA. This CDR3 has 15 amino acids. Losses at the gene ends were 7 bases for V and 5 bases for J; bases not matched to a gene: 11.

This sequence joins TRBV5-6 and TRBJ2-7; D unresolved. The CDR3 has 11 amino acids. Germline V gene sequence: CDR1 SGHDT, CDR2 YYEEEE. The V and J ends lost 5 bases and 2 bases respectively, with 5 bases between them. CDR3 nucleotide sequence: TGTGCCAGCAGTTCTGCCTACGAGCAGTACTTC. It encodes CASSSAYEQYF.